The 12 T cell receptor beta chains reported below all come from one sample, sequenced in a study of regulatory T cells in long-lasting Graves disease. Sample time point: newly diagnosed GD, antithyroid drugs for less than 3 months. PBMCs provided the RNA from which the TCR library was made. CDR3-region Arm-PCR and iRepertoire HTBI primers produced the TCR beta libraries. From the multiplex PCR reads, TCRdb called clonotypes with MiXCR, one entry per CDR3 protein. The table lists about 200,000 distinct CDR3 sequences, about 18% of them singletons. The starting material was peripheral blood mononuclear cells (PBMCs), obtained at new diagnosis, from a patient treated with antithyroid drugs. These receptors were collected from a female donor with Graves disease.

There are many counts of this clonotype. This sequence joins TRBV7-6 and TRBJ1-5; D call uncertain. This CDR3 region has 16 residues. Trimming removed 4 bases from V and 0 bases from J, with 13 bases in between. Germline lookup yields CDR1 SGHVS and CDR2 FNYEAQ. The CDR3 loop reads CASSSEAENSNQPQHF. The CDR3 region has the DNA TGTGCCAGCAGCTCCGAGGCAGAGAATAGCAATCAGCCCCAGCATTTT.

This clonotype appeared many times. This chain connects TRBV20-1 to TRBJ1-5; TRBD1 agrees at 7 bases. The trim removed 6 bases at V and 1 base at J, leaving 6 bases unmatched. The CDR3 covers 14 residues. Germline-derived CDR1 and CDR2 are DFQATT and SNEGSKA (reference sequence). The CDR3 protein is CSAATGPSNQPQHF. The CDR3 DNA reads TGCAGTGCCGCGACAGGGCCGAGCAATCAGCCCCAGCATTTT.

Comment on this clonotype: A read error may be the cause here, since a much bigger clone is one base away. The J gene is TRBJ2-7, the V gene TRBV6-2 or TRBV6-3, with D possibly matching TRBD2 (5 bases). Germline CDR1 is MNHEY and CDR2 is SVGEGT. The length of the CDR3 is 14 residues. V was cut by 5 bases and J by 7 bases, with 18 bases left in between. CDR3 sequence: CASSGGGGVNEQYF. The CDR3 DNA reads TGTGCCAGCAGTGGCGGTGGAGGAGTTAATGAGCAGTACTTC.

This clonotype has at least ten counts. The V call is TRBV10-3, the J call TRBJ1-1; D unclear. V shed 2 bases and J shed 6 bases, with 13 bases lying between them. Germline V gene data show CDR1 as ENHRY and CDR2 as SYGVKD. The length of the CDR3 is 14 residues. The chain's CDR3 is CAISETAYVSEAFF. The CDR3 DNA sequence: TGTGCCATCAGTGAGACAGCGTATGTCTCTGAAGCTTTCTTT.

The chain links TRBV11-3 to TRBJ2-1; 8 bases match TRBD1. The germline CDR1 and CDR2 sequences are SGHNT and YENEEA. V dropped 4 bases and J dropped 6; count of bases not matched to a gene: 5. The CDR3 loop spans 14 amino acids. CDR3 sequence (DNA): TGTGCCAGCAGCTCAAGGACAGGGAGCAATGAGCAGTTCTTC. Its protein product is CASSSRTGSNEQFF.

In its sample, this clonotype was seen many times. V and J are TRBV18 and TRBJ1-1, with D unclear. The CDR3 spans 14 residues. With 2 bases removed from V and 0 bases from J, the gap between germline ends came to 7 bases. Germline-derived CDR1 and CDR2 are KGHSH and LQKENI. For the CDR3, the DNA is TGTGCCAGCTCACCATCGACGGTGAACACTGAAGCTTTCTTT. Encoded protein: CASSPSTVNTEAFF.

This clonotype occurred a few times. The DNA of the CDR3 is TGCGCCAGCAGCCAAGAATTACAGGGGGCAGGGGAGCAGTACTTC. Residues: CASSQELQGAGEQYF. This chain links TRBV4-1 with TRBJ2-7; 9 bases fit TRBD1. From germline, CDR1 is MGHRA and CDR2 YSYEKL. CDR3 length: 15 residues. The V segment lost 0 bases and the J segment 7 bases; nucleotides outside the gene matches: 7.

This clonotype was seen ten or more times. The V and J genes are TRBV15 and TRBJ2-7; TRBD1 aligns across 7 bases. Germline V lookup: CDR1 LNHNV, CDR2 YYDKDF (reference sequence). The CDR3 runs 14 residues. The V and J ends lost 4 bases and 5 bases, in that order; junction bases with no gene match: 8. The chain's CDR3 is CATSNWDSIHEQYF. In DNA form, the CDR3 reads TGTGCCACCAGCAACTGGGACAGTATTCACGAGCAGTACTTC.

Only a few counts were recorded for this clonotype. The chain joins TRBV7-2 to TRBJ2-7; TRBD1 agrees at 8 bases. The J segment lost 1 base and the V segment lost 5 bases, leaving 7 bases of the junction unmatched. The CDR3 contains 15 residues. CDR1 and CDR2 from the germline V gene are SGHTA and FQGNSA. DNA for the CDR3: TGTGCCAGCAGCCACTCAGGGGGCGCTTCCTACGAGCAGTACTTC. Its protein is CASSHSGGASYEQYF.

About this clonotype itself: A single base separates this from a much larger clone, so it may be a read error. The CDR3 sequence is CASSYLGLRKNTEAFF. Written as DNA, the CDR3 is TGTGCCAGCAGTTACTTGGGGTTAAGAAAGAACACTGAAGCTTTCTTT. The chain recombines TRBV6-5 with TRBJ1-1, with no clear D. There are 16 residues in the CDR3. In germline, CDR1 is MNHEY, CDR2 SVGAGI. V was cut by 1 base and J by 1 base, with 13 bases left in between.

V gene TRBV6-1 combines with J gene TRBJ1-6, with D unclear. The germline V gene has CDR1 MNHNS and CDR2 SASEGT. Trimming stripped 0 bases from V and 4 bases from J, with 7 bases between. The CDR3 runs to 15 residues. CDR3 bases: TGTGCCAGCAGTGAAGCGCGGACTTATAATTCACCCCTCCACTTT. This encodes CASSEARTYNSPLHF.

This clonotype has ten or more counts. The V and J genes are TRBV12-3 or TRBV12-4 and TRBJ2-1, with unresolved D. Trimming took 4 bases from V and 0 from J, leaving 10 bases between them. This CDR3 comprises 15 residues. CDR3 nucleotides: TGTGCCAGCAGTTACGGAACTTTCTCCTACAATGAGCAGTTCTTC. It is translated as CASSYGTFSYNEQFF.